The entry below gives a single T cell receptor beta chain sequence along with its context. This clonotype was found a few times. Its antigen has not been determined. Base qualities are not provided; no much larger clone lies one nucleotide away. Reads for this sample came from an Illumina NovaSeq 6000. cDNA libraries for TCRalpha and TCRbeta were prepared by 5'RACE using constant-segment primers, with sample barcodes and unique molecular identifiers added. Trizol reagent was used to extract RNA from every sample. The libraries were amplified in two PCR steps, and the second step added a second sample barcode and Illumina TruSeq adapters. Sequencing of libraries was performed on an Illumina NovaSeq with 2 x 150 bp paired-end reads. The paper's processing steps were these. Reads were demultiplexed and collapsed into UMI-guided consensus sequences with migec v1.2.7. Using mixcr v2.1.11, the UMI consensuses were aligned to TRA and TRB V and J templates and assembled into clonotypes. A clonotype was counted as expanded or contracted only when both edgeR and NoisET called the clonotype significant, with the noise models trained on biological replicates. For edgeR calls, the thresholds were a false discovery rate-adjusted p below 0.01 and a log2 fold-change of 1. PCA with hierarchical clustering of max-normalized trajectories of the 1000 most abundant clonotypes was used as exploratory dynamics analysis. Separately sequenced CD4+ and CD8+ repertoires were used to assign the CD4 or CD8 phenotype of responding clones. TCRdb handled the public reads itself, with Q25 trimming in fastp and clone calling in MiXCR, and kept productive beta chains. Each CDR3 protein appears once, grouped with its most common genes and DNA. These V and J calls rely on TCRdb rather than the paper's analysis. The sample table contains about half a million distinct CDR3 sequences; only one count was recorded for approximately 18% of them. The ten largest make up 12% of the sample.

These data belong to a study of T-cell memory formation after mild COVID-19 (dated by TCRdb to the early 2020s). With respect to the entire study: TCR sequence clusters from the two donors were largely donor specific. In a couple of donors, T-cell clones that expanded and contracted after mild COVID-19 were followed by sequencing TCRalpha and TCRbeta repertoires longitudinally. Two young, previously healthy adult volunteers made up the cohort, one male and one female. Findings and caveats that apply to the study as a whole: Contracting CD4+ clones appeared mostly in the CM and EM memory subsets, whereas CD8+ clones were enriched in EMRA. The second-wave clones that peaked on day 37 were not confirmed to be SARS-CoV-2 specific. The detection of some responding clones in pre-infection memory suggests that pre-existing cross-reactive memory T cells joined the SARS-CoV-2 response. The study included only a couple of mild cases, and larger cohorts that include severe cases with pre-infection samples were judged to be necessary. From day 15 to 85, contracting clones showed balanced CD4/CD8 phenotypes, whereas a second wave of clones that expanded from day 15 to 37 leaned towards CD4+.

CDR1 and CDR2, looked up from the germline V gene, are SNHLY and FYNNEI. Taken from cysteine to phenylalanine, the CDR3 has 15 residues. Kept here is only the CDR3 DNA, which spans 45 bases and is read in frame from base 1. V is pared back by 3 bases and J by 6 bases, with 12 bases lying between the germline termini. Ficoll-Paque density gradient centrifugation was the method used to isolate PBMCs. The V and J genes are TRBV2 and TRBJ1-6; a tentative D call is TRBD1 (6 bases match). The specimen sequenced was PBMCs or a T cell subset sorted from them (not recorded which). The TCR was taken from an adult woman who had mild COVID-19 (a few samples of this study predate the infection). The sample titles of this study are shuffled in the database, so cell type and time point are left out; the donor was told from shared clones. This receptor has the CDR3 CASSDVRGSNSPLHF. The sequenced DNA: TGTGCCAGCAGTGATGTCAGGGGTAGTAATTCACCCCTCCACTTT. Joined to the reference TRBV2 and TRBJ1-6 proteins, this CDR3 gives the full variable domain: EPEVTQTPSHQVTQMGQEVILRCVPISNHLYFYWYRQILGQKVEFLVSFYNNEISEKSEIFDDQFSVERPDGSNFTLKIRSTKLEDSAMYFCASSDVRGSNSPLHFGNGTRLTVT.